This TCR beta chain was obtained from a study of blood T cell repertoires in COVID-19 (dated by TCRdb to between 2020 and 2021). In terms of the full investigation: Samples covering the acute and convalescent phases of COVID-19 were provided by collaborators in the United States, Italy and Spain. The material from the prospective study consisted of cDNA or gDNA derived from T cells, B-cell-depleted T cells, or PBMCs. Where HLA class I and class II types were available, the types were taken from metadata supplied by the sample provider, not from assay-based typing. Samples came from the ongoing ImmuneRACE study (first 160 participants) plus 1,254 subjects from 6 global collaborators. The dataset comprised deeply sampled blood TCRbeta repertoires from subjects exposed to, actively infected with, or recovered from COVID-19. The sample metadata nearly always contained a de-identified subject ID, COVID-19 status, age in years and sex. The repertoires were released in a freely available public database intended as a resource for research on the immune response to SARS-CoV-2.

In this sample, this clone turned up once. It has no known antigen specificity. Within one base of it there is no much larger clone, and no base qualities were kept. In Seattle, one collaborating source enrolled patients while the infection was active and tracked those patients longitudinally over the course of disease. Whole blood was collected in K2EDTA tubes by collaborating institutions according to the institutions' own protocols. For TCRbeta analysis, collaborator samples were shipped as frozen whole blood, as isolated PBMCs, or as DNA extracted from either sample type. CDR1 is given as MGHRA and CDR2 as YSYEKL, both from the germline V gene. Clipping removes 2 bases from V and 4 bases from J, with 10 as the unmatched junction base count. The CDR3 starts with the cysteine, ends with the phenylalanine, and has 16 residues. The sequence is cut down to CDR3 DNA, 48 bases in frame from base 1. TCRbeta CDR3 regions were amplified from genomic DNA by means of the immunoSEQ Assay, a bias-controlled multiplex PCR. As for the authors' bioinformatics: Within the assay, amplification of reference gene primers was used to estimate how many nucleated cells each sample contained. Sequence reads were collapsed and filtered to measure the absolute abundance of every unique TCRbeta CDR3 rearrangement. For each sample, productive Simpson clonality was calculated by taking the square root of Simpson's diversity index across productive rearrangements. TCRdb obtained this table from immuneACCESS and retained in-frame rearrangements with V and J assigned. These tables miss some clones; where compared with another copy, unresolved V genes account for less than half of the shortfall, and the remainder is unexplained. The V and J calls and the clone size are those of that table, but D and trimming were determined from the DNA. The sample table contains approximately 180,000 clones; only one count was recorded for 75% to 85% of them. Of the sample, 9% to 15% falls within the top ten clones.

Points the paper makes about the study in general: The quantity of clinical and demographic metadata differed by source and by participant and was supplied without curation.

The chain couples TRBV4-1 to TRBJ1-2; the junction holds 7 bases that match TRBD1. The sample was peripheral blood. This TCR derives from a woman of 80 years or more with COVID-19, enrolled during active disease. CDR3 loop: CASSQSSPDRLYGYTF. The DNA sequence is TGCGCCAGCAGCCAATCAAGCCCGGACAGGCTCTATGGCTACACCTTC.